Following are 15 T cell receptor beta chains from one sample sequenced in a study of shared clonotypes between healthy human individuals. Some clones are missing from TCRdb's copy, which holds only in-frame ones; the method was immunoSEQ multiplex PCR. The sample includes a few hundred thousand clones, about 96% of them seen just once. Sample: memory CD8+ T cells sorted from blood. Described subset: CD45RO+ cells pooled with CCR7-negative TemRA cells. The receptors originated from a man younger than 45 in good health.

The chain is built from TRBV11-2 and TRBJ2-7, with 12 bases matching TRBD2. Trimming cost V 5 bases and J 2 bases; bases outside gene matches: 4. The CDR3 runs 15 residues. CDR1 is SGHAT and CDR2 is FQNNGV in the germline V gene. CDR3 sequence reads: CASSALAGGTYEQYF. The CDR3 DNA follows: TGTGCCAGCAGCGCTCTAGCGGGAGGGACCTACGAGCAGTACTTC.

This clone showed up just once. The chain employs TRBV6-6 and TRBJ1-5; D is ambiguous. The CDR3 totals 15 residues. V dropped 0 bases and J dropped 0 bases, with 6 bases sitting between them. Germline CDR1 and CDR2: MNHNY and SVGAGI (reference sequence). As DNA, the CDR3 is TGTGCCAGCAGTTACTCGGTCGATAGCAATCAGCCCCAGCATTTT. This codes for CASSYSVDSNQPQHF.

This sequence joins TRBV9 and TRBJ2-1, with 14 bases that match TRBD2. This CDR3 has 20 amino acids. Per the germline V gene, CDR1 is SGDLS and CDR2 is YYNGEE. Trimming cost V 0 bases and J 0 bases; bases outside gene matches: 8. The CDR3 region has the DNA TGTGCCAGCAGCGTAGAGTCGGGACTAGCGGGAGCGAGCTCCTACAATGAGCAGTTCTTC. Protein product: CASSVESGLAGASSYNEQFF.

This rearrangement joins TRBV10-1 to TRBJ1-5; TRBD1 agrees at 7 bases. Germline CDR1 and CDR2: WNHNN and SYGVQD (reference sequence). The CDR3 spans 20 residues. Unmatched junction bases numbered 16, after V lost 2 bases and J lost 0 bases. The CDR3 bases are TGCGCCAGCAGTGAGGTCCTGGGGGGACAGCCAAATTATAGCAATCAGCCCCAGCATTTT. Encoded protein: CASSEVLGGQPNYSNQPQHF.

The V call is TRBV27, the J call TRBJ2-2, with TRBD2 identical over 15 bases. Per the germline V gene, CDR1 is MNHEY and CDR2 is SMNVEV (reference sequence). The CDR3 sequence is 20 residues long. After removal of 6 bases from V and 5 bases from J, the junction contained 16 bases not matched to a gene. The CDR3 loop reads CASRDLDPPGLAGGTGELFF. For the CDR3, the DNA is TGTGCCAGCAGGGACCTCGACCCCCCCGGACTAGCGGGAGGGACCGGGGAGCTGTTTTTT.

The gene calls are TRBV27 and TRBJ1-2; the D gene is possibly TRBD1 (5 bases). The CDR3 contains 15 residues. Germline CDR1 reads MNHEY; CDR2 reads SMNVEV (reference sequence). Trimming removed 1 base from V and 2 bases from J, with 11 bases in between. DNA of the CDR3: TGTGCCAGCAGTTTATTAGGGACGGAGAACTATGGCTACACCTTC. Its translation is CASSLLGTENYGYTF.

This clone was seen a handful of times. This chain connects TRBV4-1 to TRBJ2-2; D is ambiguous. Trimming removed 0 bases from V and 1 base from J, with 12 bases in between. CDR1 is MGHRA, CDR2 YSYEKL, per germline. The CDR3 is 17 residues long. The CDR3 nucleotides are TGCGCCAGCAGCCAAGAGGCCGACCTCTGGAACACCGGGGAGCTGTTTTTT. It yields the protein CASSQEADLWNTGELFF.

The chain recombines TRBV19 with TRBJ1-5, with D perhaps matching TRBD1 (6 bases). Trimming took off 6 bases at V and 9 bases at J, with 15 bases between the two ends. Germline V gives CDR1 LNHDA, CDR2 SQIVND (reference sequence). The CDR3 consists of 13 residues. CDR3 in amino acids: CASREGGRGPQHF. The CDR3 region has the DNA TGTGCCAGTAGAGAGGGGGGGCGAGGGCCCCAGCATTTT.

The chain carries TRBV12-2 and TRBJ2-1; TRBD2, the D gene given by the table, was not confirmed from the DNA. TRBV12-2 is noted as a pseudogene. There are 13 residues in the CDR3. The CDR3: CAELSETLNEQFF. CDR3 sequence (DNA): TGTGCGGAACTATCGGAGACCTTAAATGAGCAGTTCTTC.

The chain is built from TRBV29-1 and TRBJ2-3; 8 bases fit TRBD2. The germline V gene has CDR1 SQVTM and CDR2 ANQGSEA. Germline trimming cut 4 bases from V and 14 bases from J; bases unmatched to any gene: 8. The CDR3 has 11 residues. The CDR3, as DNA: TGCAGCGTTGGGCTAGCGGGTGGATCGTATTTT. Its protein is CSVGLAGGSYF.

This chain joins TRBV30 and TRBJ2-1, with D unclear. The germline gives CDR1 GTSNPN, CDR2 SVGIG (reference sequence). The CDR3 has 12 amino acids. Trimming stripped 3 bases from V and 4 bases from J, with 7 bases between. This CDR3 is CAWRSIYNEQFF. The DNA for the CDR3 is TGTGCCTGGAGGTCTATATACAATGAGCAGTTCTTC.

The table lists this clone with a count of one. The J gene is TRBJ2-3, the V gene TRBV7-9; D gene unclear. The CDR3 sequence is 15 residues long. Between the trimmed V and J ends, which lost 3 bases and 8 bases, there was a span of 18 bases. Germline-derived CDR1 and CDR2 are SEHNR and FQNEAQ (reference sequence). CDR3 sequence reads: CASSLEILVQSTQYF. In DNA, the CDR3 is TGTGCCAGCAGCTTGGAGATTTTGGTACAGTCTACGCAGTATTTT. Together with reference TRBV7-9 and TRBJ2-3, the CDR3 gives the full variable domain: DTGVSQNPRHKITKRGQNVTFRCDPISEHNRLYWYRQTLGQGPEFLTYFQNEAQLEKSRLLSDRFSAERPKGSFSTLEIQRTEQGDSAMYLCASSLEILVQSTQYFGPGTRLTVL.

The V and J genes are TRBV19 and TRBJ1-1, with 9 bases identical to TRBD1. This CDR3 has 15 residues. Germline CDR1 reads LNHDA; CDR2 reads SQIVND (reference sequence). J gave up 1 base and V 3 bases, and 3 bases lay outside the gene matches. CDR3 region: CASSIATGGNTEAFF. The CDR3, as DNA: TGTGCCAGTAGTATTGCGACAGGGGGGAACACTGAAGCTTTCTTT. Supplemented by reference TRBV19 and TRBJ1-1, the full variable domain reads DGGITQSPKYLFRKEGQNVTLSCEQNLNHDAMYWYRQDPGQGLRLIYYSQIVNDFQKGDIAEGYSVSREKKESFPLTVTSAQKNPTAFYLCASSIATGGNTEAFFGQGTRLTVV.

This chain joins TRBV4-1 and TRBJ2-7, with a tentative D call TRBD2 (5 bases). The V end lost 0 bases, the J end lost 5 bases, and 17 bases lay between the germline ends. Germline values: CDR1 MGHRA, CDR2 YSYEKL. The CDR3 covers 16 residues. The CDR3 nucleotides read TGCGCCAGCAGCCAAGAGGACTCACCGGAATCCCACGAGCAGTACTTC. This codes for CASSQEDSPESHEQYF.

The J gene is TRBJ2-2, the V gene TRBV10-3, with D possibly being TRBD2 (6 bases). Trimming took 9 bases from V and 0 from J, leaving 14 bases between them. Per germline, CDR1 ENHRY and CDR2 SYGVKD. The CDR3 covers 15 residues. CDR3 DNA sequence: TGTGCCATGGCTAGCGACCTAACGAACACCGGGGAGCTGTTTTTT. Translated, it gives CAMASDLTNTGELFF.